These 22 T cell receptor beta chains were all obtained from the same sample, sequenced in a study of cytomegalovirus exposure and HLA in healthy donors. This PCR relied on a set of 60 Vbeta primers and 13 Jbeta primers. The table came from immunoSEQ multiplex PCR; TCRdb's copy has only in-frame clones and leaves some out. There are about 200,000 clones in the sample; about 85% occur only once, and around 1% lies in the top ten. Input material: PBMCs. The source is a boy aged 2 to 9 in good health and CMV-seronegative.

This chain joins TRBV7-9 and TRBJ2-3; TRBD1 matches at 7 bases. The germline gives CDR1 SEHNR, CDR2 FQNEAQ (reference sequence). The V gene end was trimmed by 5 bases and the J gene end by 3 bases; junction bases not matched to a gene: 11. The CDR3 sequence is 16 residues long. The CDR3 DNA follows: TGTGCCAGCAGCCCAGGGGGTTACGGAGTAACAGATACGCAGTATTTT. Residues: CASSPGGYGVTDTQYF.

This clone was detected only a few times. J is TRBJ2-1 and V is TRBV6-1, with D perhaps matching TRBD1 (6 bases). Trimming cost V 6 bases and J 12 bases, with 15 bases left between them. CDR1 MNHNS and CDR2 SASEGT come from the germline V gene. The CDR3 runs 12 residues. CDR3 sequence: CASSPRGQGQFF. CDR3 nucleotides: TGTGCCAGCAGCCCCAGGGGCCAGGGGCAGTTCTTC.

The rearrangement uses TRBV13 and TRBJ1-6; perhaps TRBD1 as D (6 bases). This CDR3 is 14 amino acids long. The ends were cut back, 6 bases at V and 5 bases at J, with 11 bases in the middle. The germline V gene encodes CDR1 PRHDT and CDR2 FYEKMQ (reference sequence). CDR3 in amino acids: CASRSGTHNSPLHF. CDR3 bases: TGTGCCAGCAGATCCGGGACACATAATTCACCCCTCCACTTT. The variable domain in full, with the rest retrieved from reference TRBV13 and TRBJ1-6, is AAGVIQSPRHLIKEKRETATLKCYPIPRHDTVYWYQQGPGQDPQFLISFYEKMQSDKGSIPDRFSAQQFSDYHSELNMSSLELGDSALYFCASRSGTHNSPLHFGNGTRLTVT.

The chain recombines TRBV18 with TRBJ1-1; a weak D match, TRBD1 (5 bases). There are 14 residues in the CDR3. The germline V and J ends were trimmed by 3 bases and 1 base, with 9 bases remaining between them. Germline V gene sequence: CDR1 KGHSH, CDR2 LQKENI. The CDR3 region is CASSPTTGNTEAFF. The CDR3, as DNA: TGTGCCAGCTCACCTACTACAGGGAACACTGAAGCTTTCTTT.

The chain combines TRBV4-1 with TRBJ2-7; no reliable D call. Deletions cut 1 base from V and 6 bases from J, with 7 bases between. Germline loops: CDR1 MGHRA, CDR2 YSYEKL. The CDR3 has 12 residues. The CDR3 sequence is CASSQAHGEQYF. The CDR3 nucleotides read TGCGCCAGCAGCCAAGCCCACGGCGAGCAGTACTTC.

V is TRBV20-1 and J is TRBJ1-1; D is ambiguous. Germline values: CDR1 DFQATT, CDR2 SNEGSKA (reference sequence). V lost 7 bases to trimming and J lost 3 bases, with 9 bases between them. The CDR3 runs 11 residues. This CDR3 reads CSERADTEAFF. The DNA of the CDR3 is TGCAGTGAGCGGGCGGACACTGAAGCTTTCTTT.

The genes are TRBV10-1 and TRBJ2-7; 7 bases agree with TRBD2. CDR1 and CDR2 (germline): WNHNN, SYGVQD (reference sequence). The junction had 3 bases not matched to a gene; V was cut back by 4 bases and J by 3 bases. This CDR3 is 13 amino acids long. Here the CDR3 reads CASSVGTNYEQYF. Here the CDR3 DNA reads TGCGCCAGCAGTGTGGGGACTAACTACGAGCAGTACTTC.

CDR3 amino acids: CASSRGQAYGYTF. The DNA of the CDR3 is TGTGCCAGCAGCAGGGGACAGGCTTATGGCTACACCTTC. This chain uses TRBV28 with TRBJ1-2, with 8 bases lining up with TRBD1. V gave up 6 bases and J gave up 5 bases; unmatched junction bases: 5. This CDR3 has 13 amino acids. From germline, CDR1 is MDHEN and CDR2 SYDVKM.

The rearrangement joins TRBV19 to TRBJ2-3, with D tentatively TRBD1 (7 bases). Per the germline V gene, CDR1 is LNHDA and CDR2 is SQIVND (reference sequence). The V and J ends lost 7 bases and 5 bases respectively, with 19 bases between them. The CDR3 totals 15 residues. CDR3 in amino acids: CASTRGTALQDTQYF. For the CDR3, the DNA is TGTGCCAGTACCCGGGGGACAGCTCTTCAAGATACGCAGTATTTT.

This sequence joins TRBV6-1 and TRBJ2-7; tentatively, D is TRBD1 (5 bases). The V and J ends lost 9 bases and 1 base respectively, with 19 bases between them. There are 15 residues in the CDR3. Germline values: CDR1 MNHNS, CDR2 SASEGT. In nucleotides, the CDR3 is TGTGCCAGTGCGCAGGGTTTCCTCCTTTCCTACGAGCAGTACTTC. This sequence encodes CASAQGFLLSYEQYF.

The V gene is TRBV5-1, the J gene TRBJ2-7; 10 bases fit TRBD1. This CDR3 contains 14 residues. V shed 5 bases, J shed 6 bases, and the junction held 8 bases outside the gene matches. Germline assignment: CDR1 SGHRS and CDR2 YFSETQ. The CDR3 spells CASSRGTGDTEQYF. As DNA, the CDR3 is TGCGCCAGCAGTCGTGGGACAGGGGATACCGAGCAGTACTTC.

The chain links TRBV9 to TRBJ2-5; D is undetermined. The CDR3 runs 15 residues. V was cut by 0 bases and J by 0 bases, with 9 bases left in between. Germline CDR1 and CDR2: SGDLS and YYNGEE. The CDR3 nucleotides are TGTGCCAGCAGCGTAGCTCTTGGAGACCAAGAGACCCAGTACTTC. Its protein product is CASSVALGDQETQYF.

J is TRBJ2-7 and V is TRBV5-8, with TRBD2 as a possible D gene (6 bases). The CDR3 extends over 14 amino acids. Trimming shortened V by 0 bases and J by 8 bases, and 15 bases separated the two germline ends. Germline V gene data show CDR1 as SGHTS and CDR2 as YDEGEE. The CDR3, as DNA: TGTGCCAGCAGCTTGGGGGGGGTTGCTTTGAAGCAGTACTTC. Translated, it gives CASSLGGVALKQYF.

This clone has just one count. The chain uses TRBV6-5 and TRBJ1-2; 8 nucleotides match TRBD1. Trimming removed 6 bases from V and 2 bases from J; junction bases left unmatched: 5. Germline V gene data show CDR1 as MNHEY and CDR2 as SVGAGI. This CDR3 comprises 14 residues. The CDR3 spells CASRKWTGNYGYTF. The CDR3 bases are TGTGCCAGCAGAAAATGGACAGGGAACTATGGCTACACCTTC.

The J gene is TRBJ2-1, the V gene TRBV10-3; 15 bases match TRBD2. Losses at the gene ends were 3 bases for V and 8 bases for J; bases not matched to a gene: 5. The CDR3 sequence is 16 residues long. CDR1 and CDR2 from the germline V gene are ENHRY and SYGVKD. The chain's CDR3 is CAISDKGLAGGDEQFF. In DNA form, the CDR3 reads TGTGCCATCAGTGATAAAGGACTAGCGGGAGGGGATGAGCAGTTCTTC.

A few counts support this clone. The chain couples TRBV4-1 to TRBJ2-7; 8 nucleotides align to TRBD1. Germline CDR1 reads MGHRA; CDR2 reads YSYEKL. This CDR3 is built from 14 residues. Trimming removed 1 base from V and 7 bases from J; junction bases left unmatched: 6. The CDR3 DNA is TGCGCCAGCAGCCAAGGGCAGGGGGCTCGAGAGCAGTACTTC. It specifies CASSQGQGAREQYF.

J is TRBJ1-5 and V is TRBV19, with D unclear. The CDR3 extends over 16 amino acids. V lost 10 bases and J lost 0, with 19 bases in between. Germline-derived CDR1 and CDR2 are LNHDA and SQIVND (reference sequence). The CDR3 DNA sequence: TGTGCCACGCGTCGTACAGCTTATTATAGCAATCAGCCCCAGCATTTT. Its translation is CATRRTAYYSNQPQHF. Looking up the rest from reference TRBV19 and TRBJ1-5 gives the full variable domain: DGGITQSPKYLFRKEGQNVTLSCEQNLNHDAMYWYRQDPGQGLRLIYYSQIVNDFQKGDIAEGYSVSREKKESFPLTVTSAQKNPTAFYLCATRRTAYYSNQPQHFGDGTRLSIL.

CDR3 sequence (DNA): TGTGCCAGCAGTTTACGCGGGCGTGAAGCTTTCTTT. Translated, it gives CASSLRGREAFF. The chain links TRBV28 to TRBJ1-1; D gene uncertain. V was pared by 2 bases and J by 7 bases, with 8 bases between. Per germline, CDR1 MDHEN and CDR2 SYDVKM. The CDR3 has 12 amino acids.

The chain recombines TRBV5-1 with TRBJ1-2; tentative D call: TRBD1 (5 bases). Trimming removed 3 bases from V and 8 bases from J, with 17 bases in between. Germline lookup yields CDR1 SGHRS and CDR2 YFSETQ. The CDR3 is made up of 14 amino acids. The CDR3 reads CASSSSPGFGGYTF. CDR3 bases: TGCGCCAGCAGCTCGAGCCCAGGGTTTGGAGGCTACACCTTC.

The chain couples TRBV30 to TRBJ1-5; D perhaps matches TRBD1 (6 bases). V shed 0 bases and J shed 2 bases, with 14 bases lying between them. The germline CDR1 and CDR2 sequences are GTSNPN and SVGIG (reference sequence). CDR3 length equals 16 residues. In nucleotides, the CDR3 is TGTGCCTGGAGTGTACGAGGGAGGGGGGGCAATCAGCCCCAGCATTTT. This sequence encodes CAWSVRGRGGNQPQHF.

The chain couples TRBV29-1 to TRBJ2-2; 7 bases are shared with TRBD1. J gave up 4 bases and V 6 bases, and 8 bases lay outside the gene matches. Germline-derived CDR1 and CDR2 are SQVTM and ANQGSEA. CDR3 length: 14 residues. The CDR3 nucleotides are TGCAGCGTGGTACAGGGGATGAGCACCGGGGAGCTGTTTTTT. Translation gives CSVVQGMSTGELFF.

The chain joins TRBV28 to TRBJ1-5, with 9 bases fitting TRBD1. V was clipped by 4 bases and J by 15 bases; unmatched bases: 4. This CDR3 spans 11 amino acids. Germline V CDR1 and CDR2: MDHEN, SYDVKM. The CDR3, as DNA: TGTGCCAGCAGTTCACAGGGGGCTTGGCATTTT. This codes for CASSSQGAWHF.